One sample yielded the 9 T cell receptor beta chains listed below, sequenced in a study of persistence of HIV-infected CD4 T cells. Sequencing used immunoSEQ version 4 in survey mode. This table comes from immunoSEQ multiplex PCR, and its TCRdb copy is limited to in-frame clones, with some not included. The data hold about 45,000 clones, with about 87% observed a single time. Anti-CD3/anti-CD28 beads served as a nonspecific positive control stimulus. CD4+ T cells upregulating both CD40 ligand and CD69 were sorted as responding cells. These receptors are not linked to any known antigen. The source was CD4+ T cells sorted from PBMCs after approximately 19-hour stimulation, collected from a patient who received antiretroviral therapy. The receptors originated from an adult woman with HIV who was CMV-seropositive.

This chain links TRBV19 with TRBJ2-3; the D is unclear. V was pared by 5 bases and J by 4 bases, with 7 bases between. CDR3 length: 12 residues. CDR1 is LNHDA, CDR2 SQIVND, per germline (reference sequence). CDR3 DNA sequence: TGTGCCAGTAGTCTAGGGTCAGATACGCAGTATTTT. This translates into CASSLGSDTQYF.

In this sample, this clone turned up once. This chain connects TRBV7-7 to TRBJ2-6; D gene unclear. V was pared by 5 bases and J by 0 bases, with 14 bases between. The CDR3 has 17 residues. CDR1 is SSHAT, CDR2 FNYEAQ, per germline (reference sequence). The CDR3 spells CASSLTPPGSGANVLTF. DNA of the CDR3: TGTGCCAGCAGCCTTACCCCGCCAGGCTCTGGGGCCAACGTCCTGACTTTC. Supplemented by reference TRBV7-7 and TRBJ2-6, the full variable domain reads GAGVSQSPRYKVTKRGQDVTLRCDPISSHATLYWYQQALGQGPEFLTYFNYEAQPDKSGLPSDRFSAERPEGSISTLTIQRTEQRDSAMYRCASSLTPPGSGANVLTFGAGSRLTVL.

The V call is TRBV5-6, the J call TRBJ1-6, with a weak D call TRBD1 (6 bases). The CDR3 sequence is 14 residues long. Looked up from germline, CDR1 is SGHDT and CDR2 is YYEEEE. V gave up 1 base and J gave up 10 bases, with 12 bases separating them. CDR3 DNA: TGTGCCAGCAGCTTGTCGGGGGGCAAATCACCCCTCCACTTT. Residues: CASSLSGGKSPLHF.

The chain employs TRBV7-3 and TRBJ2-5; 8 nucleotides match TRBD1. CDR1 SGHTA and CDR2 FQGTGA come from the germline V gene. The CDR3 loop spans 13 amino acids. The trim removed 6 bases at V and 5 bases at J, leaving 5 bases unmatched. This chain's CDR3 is CASSRTGLETQYF. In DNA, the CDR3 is TGTGCCAGCAGTCGGACAGGGCTGGAGACCCAGTACTTC.

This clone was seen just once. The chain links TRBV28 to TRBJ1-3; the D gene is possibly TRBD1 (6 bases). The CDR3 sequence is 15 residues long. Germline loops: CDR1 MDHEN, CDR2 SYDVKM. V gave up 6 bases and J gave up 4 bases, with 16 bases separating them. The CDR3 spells CASRSGAVGGNTIYF. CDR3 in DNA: TGTGCCAGCAGGTCGGGGGCCGTGGGGGGAAACACCATATATTTT.

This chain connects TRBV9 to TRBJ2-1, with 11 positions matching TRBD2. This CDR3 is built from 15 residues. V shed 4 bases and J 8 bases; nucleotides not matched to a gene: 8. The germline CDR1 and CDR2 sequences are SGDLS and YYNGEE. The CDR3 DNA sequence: TGTGCCAGCAGCCTTAGCGGGGGGGCCCTCCATGAGCAGTTCTTC. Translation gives CASSLSGGALHEQFF.

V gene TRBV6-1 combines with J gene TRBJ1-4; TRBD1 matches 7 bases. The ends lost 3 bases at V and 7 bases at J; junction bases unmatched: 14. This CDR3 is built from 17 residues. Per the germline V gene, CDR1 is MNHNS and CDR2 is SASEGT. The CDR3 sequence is CASSDLGGPGRREKLFF. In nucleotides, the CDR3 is TGTGCCAGCAGTGATTTAGGGGGCCCGGGGCGTCGTGAAAAACTGTTTTTT.

In nucleotides, the CDR3 is TGTGCCTGGAGTATCGGGCAGGGGGCACGTTCACCCCTCCACTTT. This translates into CAWSIGQGARSPLHF. The chain joins TRBV30 to TRBJ1-6, with 8 nucleotides matching TRBD1. Trimming at V came to 2 bases and at J to 9 bases, leaving 9 bases not matched to a gene. CDR3 size: 15 residues. The V gene's germline CDR1 is GTSNPN and CDR2 SVGIG (reference sequence). Full variable domain (outside the CDR3, taken from reference TRBV30 and TRBJ1-6): SQTIHQWPATLVQPVGSPLSLECTVEGTSNPNLYWYRQAAGRGLQLLFYSVGIGQISSEVPQNLSASRPQDRQFILSSKKLLLSDSGFYLCAWSIGQGARSPLHFGNGTRLTVT.

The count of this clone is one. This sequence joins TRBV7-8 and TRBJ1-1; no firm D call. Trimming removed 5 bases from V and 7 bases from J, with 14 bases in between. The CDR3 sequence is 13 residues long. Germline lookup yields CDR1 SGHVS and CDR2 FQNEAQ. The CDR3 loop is CASSPRTLVEAFF. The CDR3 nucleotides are TGTGCCAGCAGCCCGCGGACGCTAGTTGAAGCTTTCTTT.